There are a few counts of the clone carrying this TCR beta chain. These data come from a study of blood T cells in healthy people across ages. CDR3 length equals 17 residues. Trimming stripped 1 base from V and 5 bases from J, with 18 bases between. Germline loops: CDR1 SGHTA, CDR2 FQGNSA. For the second PCR, which ran for about 6 to 12 cycles, a sample-barcoded 5' primer and a J-beta primer mix were used. Each cDNA was tagged by a template-switch adaptor containing 12 random nucleotides. MiXCR, applied by TCRdb to the 5' RACE reads, yields one record per CDR3 protein. The profile shows 1.5 million to 2 million distinct CDR3 sequences, about 39% of them singletons.

Material for sequencing was blood. The receptor was isolated from a human donor in good health. V gene TRBV7-2 combines with J gene TRBJ2-1; D is unresolved. The CDR3 bases are TGTGCCAGCAGCTTAGTTAAAGGCCGAAACATAAACAATGAGCAGTTCTTC. Encoded protein: CASSLVKGRNINNEQFF.